These 27 T cell receptor beta chains share one sample of origin, sequenced in a study of shared clonotypes between healthy human individuals. Only in-frame clones appear in the TCRdb table, and some are missing; sequencing was by immunoSEQ multiplex PCR. The table shows about 960,000 clones, with 76% occurring only once. Material: memory CD4+ T cells sorted from blood. Subset in this sample: CD45RA-negative fraction. These receptors all stem from a man between 18 and 29 years old in good health.

As regards this clone: Other DNA sequences from this sample encode an identical CDR3 as well. V and J are TRBV7-2 and TRBJ1-5; no reliable D call. The germline gives CDR1 SGHTA, CDR2 FQGNSA. The CDR3 is 14 residues long. The V end lost 5 bases, the J end lost 1 base, and 9 bases lay between the germline ends. The CDR3 nucleotides read TGTGCCAGCAGCCGTGATTCCAGCAATCAGCCCCAGCATTTT. Its protein product is CASSRDSSNQPQHF.

The chain combines TRBV11-2 with TRBJ2-5; D is ambiguous. The germline V gene has CDR1 SGHAT and CDR2 FQNNGV. The CDR3 extends over 12 amino acids. V was trimmed by 5 bases and J by 2 bases, leaving 6 bases between them. The CDR3 here is CASSRSQETQYF. DNA for the CDR3: TGTGCCAGCAGCCGATCTCAAGAGACCCAGTACTTC. Complete variable domain (other parts from reference TRBV11-2 and TRBJ2-5): EAGVAQSPRYKIIEKRQSVAFWCNPISGHATLYWYQQILGQGPKLLIQFQNNGVVDDSQLPKDRFSAERLKGVDSTLKIQPAKLEDSAVYLCASSRSQETQYFGPGTRLLVL.

As to this clone: Within the sample, other DNA sequences also encode this same CDR3. The chain uses TRBV6-1 and TRBJ1-1, with a tentative D call TRBD1 (6 bases). The CDR3 runs 12 residues. Germline values: CDR1 MNHNS, CDR2 SASEGT. Deletions cut 6 bases from V and 2 bases from J, with 7 bases between. The CDR3 is CASRQGNTEAFF. The CDR3 DNA is TGTGCCAGCAGACAGGGCAACACTGAAGCTTTCTTT.

The rearrangement uses TRBV11-3 and TRBJ2-7; tentatively, D is TRBD1 or TRBD2 (5 bases each). The CDR3 has 18 residues. With 4 bases removed from V and 1 base from J, the gap between germline ends came to 23 bases. Germline CDR1 SGHNT, CDR2 YENEEA. CDR3 region: CASSSTGTQGIWSYEQYF. For the CDR3, the DNA is TGTGCCAGCAGCTCTACGGGGACCCAGGGAATCTGGTCCTACGAGCAGTACTTC.

This chain uses TRBV29-1 with TRBJ1-1; 8 bases are shared with TRBD1. The CDR3 totals 13 residues. Germline lookup yields CDR1 SQVTM and CDR2 ANQGSEA. The V gene end was trimmed by 7 bases and the J gene end by 5 bases; junction bases not matched to a gene: 9. CDR3 nucleotide sequence: TGCAGCGCCGGGACAGGCCCGGGGACTGAAGCTTTCTTT. It encodes CSAGTGPGTEAFF.

The genes are TRBV7-2 and TRBJ1-3; D is unclear. Between the trimmed V and J ends, which lost 4 bases and 8 bases, there was a span of 15 bases. Germline V gene lookup returns CDR1 SGHTA and CDR2 FQGNSA. CDR3 length: 14 amino acids. CDR3: CASSSNLPRDTIYF. DNA of the CDR3: TGTGCCAGCAGCTCTAATCTCCCAAGGGACACCATATATTTT.

The chain carries TRBV9 and TRBJ2-5; 10 bases map to TRBD2. V was clipped by 0 bases and J by 4 bases; unmatched bases: 9. Per germline, CDR1 SGDLS and CDR2 YYNGEE. There are 17 residues in the CDR3. CDR3 sequence: CASSVGTSGRRGETQYF. DNA for the CDR3: TGTGCCAGCAGCGTAGGGACTAGCGGAAGAAGAGGAGAGACCCAGTACTTC.

This clone has just a few counts. V is TRBV6-6 and J is TRBJ1-6, with 8 bases that match TRBD1. The CDR3 contains 13 residues. J lost 10 bases, V lost 9 bases, and 8 bases had no gene match. Germline assignment: CDR1 MNHNY and CDR2 SVGAGI (reference sequence). The CDR3 coding sequence is TGTGCCAGTACGACAGGGGATGTGTCACCCCTCCACTTT. Translated, it gives CASTTGDVSPLHF.

The rearrangement uses TRBV6-1 and TRBJ1-2; D gene ambiguous. V dropped 2 bases and J dropped 4 bases, with 5 bases sitting between them. Germline CDR1 is MNHNS and CDR2 is SASEGT. The CDR3 has 12 residues. The CDR3: CASSENFYGYTF. The CDR3 DNA reads as TGTGCCAGCAGTGAAAACTTCTATGGCTACACCTTC.

This clone came up a few times. This chain connects TRBV5-4 to TRBJ2-3; 12 nucleotides line up with TRBD1. Germline trimming cut 3 bases from V and 4 bases from J; bases unmatched to any gene: 3. The CDR3 has 15 amino acids. Germline lookup yields CDR1 SGHNT and CDR2 YYREEE (reference sequence). The CDR3 coding sequence is TGTGCCAGCAGCTGGGACAGGGGGCAGTCAGATACGCAGTATTTT. Protein sequence: CASSWDRGQSDTQYF.

The V call is TRBV6-1, the J call TRBJ1-1; 9 bases agree with TRBD1. Trimming cost V 4 bases and J 1 base; bases outside gene matches: 10. This CDR3 spans 17 amino acids. Germline assignment: CDR1 MNHNS and CDR2 SASEGT. CDR3 residues: CASSGAGTGLWNTEAFF. The CDR3 DNA follows: TGTGCCAGCAGTGGAGCGGGGACAGGGCTCTGGAACACTGAAGCTTTCTTT.

This clone was counted a few times. The chain carries TRBV5-1 and TRBJ2-1; TRBD2 matches at 9 bases. The CDR3 has 15 amino acids. The germline CDR1 and CDR2 sequences are SGHRS and YFSETQ. The V gene end was trimmed by 2 bases and the J gene end by 7 bases; junction bases not matched to a gene: 7. The CDR3 nucleotides are TGCGCCAGCAGCTTTGCGGCGGGGGGGTTAAATGAGCAGTTCTTC. This sequence encodes CASSFAAGGLNEQFF.

The chain recombines TRBV6-4 with TRBJ1-6, with D possibly TRBD1 on 5 matching bases. This CDR3 region has 14 residues. Between the trimmed V and J ends, which lost 3 bases and 7 bases, there was a span of 10 bases. CDR1 and CDR2 (germline): MRHNA, SNTAGT. CDR3 sequence: CASSEHGGNSPLHF. The CDR3 DNA reads as TGTGCCAGCAGTGAACACGGGGGGAATTCACCCCTCCACTTT.

The chain has TRBV27 and TRBJ1-1; 7 nucleotides agree with TRBD1. This CDR3 contains 15 residues. Losses at the gene ends were 3 bases for V and 2 bases for J; bases not matched to a gene: 6. CDR1 is MNHEY and CDR2 is SMNVEV in the germline V gene (reference sequence). CDR3 loop: CASSFIRGQNTEAFF. CDR3 DNA: TGTGCCAGCAGTTTTATTAGGGGGCAAAACACTGAAGCTTTCTTT.

J is TRBJ1-6 and V is TRBV7-2, with 7 bases lining up with TRBD1. V lost 1 base, J lost 14 bases, and 11 bases stayed unmatched. The CDR3 extends over 15 amino acids. Germline loops: CDR1 SGHTA, CDR2 FQGNSA. The CDR3 bases are TGTGCCAGCAGCTTAGGGGAGACAGGGTCGGAAACCCTCCACTTT. This codes for CASSLGETGSETLHF.

This clone was seen just once. V gene TRBV4-3 combines with J gene TRBJ2-2; TRBD1 is a possible D gene (5 bases). Trimming left V 1 base short and J 1 base short, with 7 bases between. The length of the CDR3 is 15 residues. The germline V gene encodes CDR1 LGHNA and CDR2 YSLEER. CDR3 bases: TGCGCCAGCAGCCAAGCAGACAGGAACACCGGGGAGCTGTTTTTT. Translated, it gives CASSQADRNTGELFF.

The V gene is TRBV18, the J gene TRBJ2-2, with TRBD1 identical over 7 bases. J lost 4 bases, V lost 1 base, and 6 bases had no gene match. This CDR3 has 16 amino acids. Looked up from germline, CDR1 is KGHSH and CDR2 is LQKENI. The CDR3 is CASSPQTGKGTGELFF. The CDR3 DNA sequence: TGTGCCAGCTCACCACAGACAGGGAAAGGCACCGGGGAGCTGTTTTTT.

The rearrangement joins TRBV11-2 to TRBJ2-7; D remains unclear. From germline, CDR1 is SGHAT and CDR2 FQNNGV. The germline V and J ends were trimmed by 1 base and 0 bases, with 10 bases remaining between them. The CDR3 is made up of 15 amino acids. The CDR3, as DNA: TGTGCCAGCAGCTTAGGGTTCGGGCACTCCTACGAGCAGTACTTC. Translating gives CASSLGFGHSYEQYF.

The chain combines TRBV5-1 with TRBJ1-6; 9 bases align to TRBD1. CDR1 SGHRS and CDR2 YFSETQ come from the germline V gene. The CDR3 loop spans 14 amino acids. Trimming took 4 bases from V and 8 from J; bases not matched to a gene: 4. The CDR3 sequence: CASSNRDRDSPLHF. Here the CDR3 DNA reads TGCGCCAGCAGCAACCGGGACAGGGATTCACCCCTCCACTTT.

The chain recombines TRBV25-1 with TRBJ2-6; the D is unclear. Deletions cut 1 base from V and 0 bases from J, with 7 bases between. Germline values: CDR1 MGHDK, CDR2 SYGVNS. The CDR3 has 16 amino acids. CDR3 in amino acids: CASSESSSSGANVLTF. The CDR3 region has the DNA TGTGCCAGCAGTGAATCTTCGAGCTCTGGGGCCAACGTCCTGACTTTC.

This clone was recorded only once. The J gene is TRBJ1-4, the V gene TRBV5-4, with 7 bases that match TRBD1. J was trimmed by 8 bases and V by 4 bases; bases with no gene match: 11. Germline V gives CDR1 SGHNT, CDR2 YYREEE (reference sequence). This CDR3 is built from 15 residues. CDR3 coding DNA: TGTGCCAGCAGCCCTGGACAGGAATCAAAAGAAAAACTGTTTTTT. It codes for CASSPGQESKEKLFF.

The chain recombines TRBV5-1 with TRBJ1-2; the D gene is possibly TRBD1 (6 bases). Trimming pared 3 bases from V and 3 bases from J, leaving 15 bases between. Germline V gene data show CDR1 as SGHRS and CDR2 as YFSETQ. This CDR3 is 15 amino acids long. The CDR3: CASSSGQGLDYGYTF. The CDR3 DNA reads TGCGCCAGCAGCTCTGGCCAGGGGTTAGACTATGGCTACACCTTC.

The rearrangement links TRBV9 to TRBJ2-3; TRBD2 aligns across 8 bases. The CDR3 runs 16 residues. The germline V gene encodes CDR1 SGDLS and CDR2 YYNGEE. The V gene end was trimmed by 0 bases and the J gene end by 2 bases; junction bases not matched to a gene: 5. CDR3 sequence reads: CASSVGAGAYTDTQYF. The CDR3 DNA sequence: TGTGCCAGCAGCGTAGGAGCGGGGGCCTACACAGATACGCAGTATTTT.

This clone appeared a few times. Here the CDR3 reads CASRAISGGPLLEQYF. The CDR3 DNA sequence: TGTGCCAGCAGGGCTATTAGCGGGGGGCCCTTGCTCGAGCAGTACTTC. The chain links TRBV11-2 to TRBJ2-7, with 10 nucleotides matching TRBD2. From germline, CDR1 is SGHAT and CDR2 FQNNGV. The CDR3 spans 16 residues. Losses at the gene ends were 6 bases for V and 6 bases for J; bases not matched to a gene: 14.

This clone was picked up one time. The chain is built from TRBV6-1 and TRBJ2-7; TRBD1 agrees at 9 bases. V shed 6 bases and J 4 bases; nucleotides not matched to a gene: 10. The CDR3 sequence is 15 residues long. Per germline, CDR1 MNHNS and CDR2 SASEGT. CDR3 sequence (DNA): TGTGCCAGCAGCGTACAGGGGGCGTCGATTTACGAGCAGTACTTC. Translating it yields CASSVQGASIYEQYF.

The V gene is TRBV10-3, the J gene TRBJ2-7; perhaps D is TRBD1 or TRBD2 (5 bases each). Germline V gene sequence: CDR1 ENHRY, CDR2 SYGVKD. Trimming left V 5 bases short and J 2 bases short, with 34 bases between. The CDR3 sequence is 21 residues long. CDR3 protein: CAISQDFPGQGWSDTTYEQYF. Here the CDR3 DNA reads TGTGCCATCAGTCAGGACTTTCCGGGGCAGGGTTGGTCCGATACTACCTACGAGCAGTACTTC.

This clone was observed once. The chain has TRBV19 and TRBJ2-1, with a possible D match to TRBD1 (6 bases). Per germline, CDR1 LNHDA and CDR2 SQIVND (reference sequence). The V end was cut by 3 bases, the J end by 4 bases, with 16 bases between. The CDR3 consists of 16 residues. Here the CDR3 reads CASSIRSGQTYNEQFF. CDR3 nucleotides: TGTGCCAGTAGTATCAGGTCGGGACAAACATACAATGAGCAGTTCTTC.